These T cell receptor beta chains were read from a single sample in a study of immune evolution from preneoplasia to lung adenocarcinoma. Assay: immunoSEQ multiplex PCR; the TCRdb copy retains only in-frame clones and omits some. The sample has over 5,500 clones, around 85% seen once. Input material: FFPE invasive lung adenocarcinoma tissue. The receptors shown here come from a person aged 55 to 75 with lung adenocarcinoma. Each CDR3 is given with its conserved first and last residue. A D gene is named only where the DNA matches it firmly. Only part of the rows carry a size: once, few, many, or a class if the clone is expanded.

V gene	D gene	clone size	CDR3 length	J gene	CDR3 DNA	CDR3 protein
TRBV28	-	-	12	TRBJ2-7	TGTGCCAGCAGTCCCCCGGGGTACGAGCAGTACTTC	CASSPPGYEQYF
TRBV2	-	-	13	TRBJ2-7	TGTGCCAGCAGTGGCCTCCAGACCTACGAGCAGTACTTC	CASSGLQTYEQYF
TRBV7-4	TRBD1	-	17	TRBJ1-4	TGTGCCAGCAGCTCCGGACAGGGCCTTGCAACTAATGAAAAACTGTTTTTT	CASSSGQGLATNEKLFF
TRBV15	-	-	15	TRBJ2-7	TGTGCCACCAGCAGAGAGGCTAGCGTGGCCTACGAGCAGTACTTC	CATSREASVAYEQYF
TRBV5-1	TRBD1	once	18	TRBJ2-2	TGCGCCAGCAGCTTCTCACAGGACAGGGGAAGGAACACCGGGGAGCTGTTTTTT	CASSFSQDRGRNTGELFF
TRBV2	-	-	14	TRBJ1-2	TGTGCCAGCAGTGTGAAGGGGCGGGGCTATGGCTACACCTTC	CASSVKGRGYGYTF
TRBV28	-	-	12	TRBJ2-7	TGTGCCAGCAGCCGGGGCTCCTACGAGCAGTACTTC	CASSRGSYEQYF
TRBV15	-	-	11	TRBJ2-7	TGTGCCACCAGCAGAGGGTACGAGCAGTACTTC	CATSRGYEQYF
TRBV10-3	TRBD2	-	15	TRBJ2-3	TGTGCCATCAGTGAGGGCGGGAGGGCTGGAGATACGCAGTATTTT	CAISEGGRAGDTQYF
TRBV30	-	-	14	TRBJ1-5	TGTGCCTGGAGGGCTGAGGCTAGCAATCAGCCCCAGCATTTT	CAWRAEASNQPQHF
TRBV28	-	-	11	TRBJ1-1	TGTGCCAGCAGCACCCCGGTTCGAGCTTTCTTT	CASSTPVRAFF
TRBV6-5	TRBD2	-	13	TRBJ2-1	TGTGCCAGTGGGACTAGCGGTTGGGGTGAGCAGTTCTTC	CASGTSGWGEQFF
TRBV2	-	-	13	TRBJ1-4	TGTGCCAGCAGCACACAGGGACATGAAAAACTGTTTTTT	CASSTQGHEKLFF
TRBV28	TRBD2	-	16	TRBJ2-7	TGTGCCAGCAGTTTAGGGGCTAGCGGGAGGGCCTACGAGCAGTACTTC	CASSLGASGRAYEQYF
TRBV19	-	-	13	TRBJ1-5	TGTGCCAGTAGTCGGACAGCCTCCGAGCCCCAGCATTTT	CASSRTASEPQHF
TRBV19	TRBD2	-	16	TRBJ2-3	TGTGCCAGTAGACCCCGGGAGGGCCCTAACACAGATACGCAGTATTTT	CASRPREGPNTDTQYF
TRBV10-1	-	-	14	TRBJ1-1	TGCGCCAGCAGTGAGGTGAAAGGACAAAATGAAGCTTTCTTT	CASSEVKGQNEAFF
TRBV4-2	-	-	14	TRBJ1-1	TGTGCCAGCAGCCAAGATCGGTATGGGGGGGGAGCTTTCTTT	CASSQDRYGGGAFF
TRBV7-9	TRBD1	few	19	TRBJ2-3	TGTGCCAGCATTCGAGACCAATCGGGGGACAGGCTTCCGATCGATACGCAGTATTTT	CASIRDQSGDRLPIDTQYF
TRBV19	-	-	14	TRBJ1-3	TGTGCCAGTAGTCCGGGCAACTCTGGAAACACCATATATTTT	CASSPGNSGNTIYF
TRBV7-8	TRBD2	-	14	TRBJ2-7	TGTGCCAGCAGCTCTAGCGGGAGAGGTTTGGAGCAGTACTTC	CASSSSGRGLEQYF
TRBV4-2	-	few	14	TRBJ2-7	TGTGCCAGCAGCCCCCCGGCACTACCGCACGAGCAGTACTTC	CASSPPALPHEQYF
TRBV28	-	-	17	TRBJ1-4	TGTGCCAGCAGAGTCCGGGCCTCTCCTGCAACTAATGAAAAACTGTTTTTT	CASRVRASPATNEKLFF
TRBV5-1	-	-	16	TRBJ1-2	TGCGCCAGCAGCTTGGGCCACCGGGACCGGATCTATGGCTACACCTTC	CASSLGHRDRIYGYTF
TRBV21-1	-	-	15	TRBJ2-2	TGTGCCAGCAGCAAAAGACAGGGGAACACCGGGGAGCTGTTTTTT	CASSKRQGNTGELFF
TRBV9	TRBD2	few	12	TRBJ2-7	TGTGCCAGCAGCCCTGGGGGGGGCGAGCAGTACTTC	CASSPGGGEQYF
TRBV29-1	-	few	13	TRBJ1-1	TGCAGCGGCTTAGGGCCGGGGGCAGGTGAAGCTTTCTTT	CSGLGPGAGEAFF
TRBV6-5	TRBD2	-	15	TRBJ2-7	TGTGCCAGCAGTTACTGGGCTAGCGGGATGCACGAGCAGTACTTC	CASSYWASGMHEQYF
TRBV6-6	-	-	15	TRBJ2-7	TGTGCCAGCAGTTATCAAGGGGTTAGCTCCTACGAGCAGTACTTC	CASSYQGVSSYEQYF
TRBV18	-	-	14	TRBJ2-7	TGTGCCAGCTCACCCCCCGGACGATCCTACGAGCAGTACTTC	CASSPPGRSYEQYF
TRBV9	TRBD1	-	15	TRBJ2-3	TGTGCCAGCAGCCTCCAACAGGGGATGGCAGATACGCAGTATTTT	CASSLQQGMADTQYF
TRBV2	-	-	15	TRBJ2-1	TGTGCCAGCAGCCCCCCCCCTTACTCCTACAATGAGCAGTTCTTC	CASSPPPYSYNEQFF
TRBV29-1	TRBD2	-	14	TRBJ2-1	TGCAGCGTCCCCTGGACTAGCGGGTCCAATGAGCAGTTCTTC	CSVPWTSGSNEQFF
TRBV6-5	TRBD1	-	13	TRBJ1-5	TGTGCCAGCAGTTATCAGGGGGGTCAGCCCCAGCATTTT	CASSYQGGQPQHF
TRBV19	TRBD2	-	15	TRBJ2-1	TGTGCCAGTAGTAGGACTAGCGGCAATCGGGATGAGCAGTTCTTC	CASSRTSGNRDEQFF
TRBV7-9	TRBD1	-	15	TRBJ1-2	TGTGCCAGCAGCCCCCCGGGACAGCGATCCTATGGCTACACCTTC	CASSPPGQRSYGYTF
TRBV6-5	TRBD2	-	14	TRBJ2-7	TGTGCCAGCAGTGTAGCGGGAGGATCCTACGAGCAGTACTTC	CASSVAGGSYEQYF
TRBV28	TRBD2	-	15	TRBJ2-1	TGTGCCAGCAGTCGACTAGCGGTTACCTACAATGAGCAGTTCTTC	CASSRLAVTYNEQFF
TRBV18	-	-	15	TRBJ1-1	TGTGCCAGCTCACCACTGGGGATCAGGGACACTGAAGCTTTCTTT	CASSPLGIRDTEAFF
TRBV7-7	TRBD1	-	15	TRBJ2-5	TGTGCTAGCAGCGCCCTGGGACAGTCCCAAGAGACCCAGTACTTC	CASSALGQSQETQYF
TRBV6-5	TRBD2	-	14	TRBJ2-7	TGTGCCAGCAGTTACTCGCGGGGGAACTACGAGCAGTACTTC	CASSYSRGNYEQYF
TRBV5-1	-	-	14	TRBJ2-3	TGCGCCAGCAGCTTGGCCCCGGATGGAAATACGCAGTATTTT	CASSLAPDGNTQYF
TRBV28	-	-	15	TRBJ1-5	TGTGCCAGCAGTTTTTCCGGCAGACGGGATCAGCCCCAGCATTTT	CASSFSGRRDQPQHF
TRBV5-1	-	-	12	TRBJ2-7	TGCGCCAGCAGCTTAGAGGGCTACGAGCAGTACTTC	CASSLEGYEQYF
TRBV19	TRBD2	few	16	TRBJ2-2	TGTGCCGCTAGCGGGAGTATCGTTTTGAACACCGGGGAGCTGTTTTTT	CAASGSIVLNTGELFF
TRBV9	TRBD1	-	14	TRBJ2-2	TGTGCCAGCAGCGCCTCACAGGGGGCCGGGGAGCTGTTTTTT	CASSASQGAGELFF
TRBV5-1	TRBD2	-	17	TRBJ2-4	TGCGCCAGCAGCCCGGGGAGTACGGGACTAGCGGGAGGCATTCAGTACTTC	CASSPGSTGLAGGIQYF
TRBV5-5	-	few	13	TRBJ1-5	TGTGCCAGCAGCTCCGTGGAGGCGACGCCCCAGCATTTT	CASSSVEATPQHF
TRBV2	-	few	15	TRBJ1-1	TGTGCCAGCAGTGGGGACACGAGTATGAACACTGAAGCTTTCTTT	CASSGDTSMNTEAFF
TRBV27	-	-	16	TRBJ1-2	TGTGCCAGCAGTCCGACGGGGGGGACCTATGGCTATGGCTACACCTTC	CASSPTGGTYGYGYTF
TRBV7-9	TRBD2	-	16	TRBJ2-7	TGTGCCAGCAGCTTAGGGGGGGGACGCTCTTCCTACGAGCAGTACTTC	CASSLGGGRSSYEQYF